This passage covers 2 T cell receptor beta chains from one sample sequenced in a study of T cell repertoires in cytomegalovirus infection. TCRdb passed the reads through MiXCR, listing each CDR3 protein once. The sample has about 770,000 distinct CDR3 sequences, almost 30% seen once. No cognate antigen is known for these TCRs. This sample comprised cultured CD8+ T cells from PBMCs, obtained from culture after CMV antigen stimulation. The receptors stem from a human donor in good health (CMV status not recorded). Some clones in this sample may be carry-over from other donors' samples.

The V call is TRBV19, the J call TRBJ2-1, with 10 bases fitting TRBD2. The CDR3 length is 17 residues. The trim removed 3 bases at V and 7 bases at J, leaving 12 bases unmatched. Germline V gene lookup returns CDR1 LNHDA and CDR2 SQIVND (reference sequence). This CDR3 reads CASSIPLLRTSGNEQFF. The CDR3 DNA reads TGTGCCAGTAGTATTCCCCTTTTGAGGACTAGCGGTAATGAGCAGTTCTTC. Using reference TRBV19 and TRBJ2-1 for the parts outside the CDR3, the full variable domain is DGGITQSPKYLFRKEGQNVTLSCEQNLNHDAMYWYRQDPGQGLRLIYYSQIVNDFQKGDIAEGYSVSREKKESFPLTVTSAQKNPTAFYLCASSIPLLRTSGNEQFFGPGTRLTVL.

This clonotype was seen a single time. This sequence joins TRBV27 and TRBJ1-5; tentative D call: TRBD1 (6 bases). V was trimmed by 0 bases and J by 6 bases, leaving 15 bases between them. CDR3 length equals 16 residues. CDR1 and CDR2 (germline): MNHEY, SMNVEV (reference sequence). The CDR3 loop is CASSLSPGHTTQPQHF. In DNA form, the CDR3 reads TGTGCCAGCAGTTTATCGCCGGGACATACCACTCAGCCCCAGCATTTT.